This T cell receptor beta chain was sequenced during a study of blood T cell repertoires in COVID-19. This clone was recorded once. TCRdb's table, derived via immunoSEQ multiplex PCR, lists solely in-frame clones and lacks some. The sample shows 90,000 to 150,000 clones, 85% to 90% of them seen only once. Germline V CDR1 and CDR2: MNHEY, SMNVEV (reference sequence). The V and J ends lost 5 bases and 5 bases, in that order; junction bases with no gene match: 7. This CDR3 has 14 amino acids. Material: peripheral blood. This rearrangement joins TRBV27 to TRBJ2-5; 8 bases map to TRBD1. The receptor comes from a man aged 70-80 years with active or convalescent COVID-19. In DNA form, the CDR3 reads TGTGCCAGCAGTCGAACTTACAGGGGGGAGACCCAGTACTTC. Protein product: CASSRTYRGETQYF.